This T cell receptor beta chain was found in a study of T-cell memory formation after mild COVID-19. 5'RACE, which relied on constant-segment primers, yielded TCR alpha and TCR beta cDNA libraries carrying sample barcodes and UMIs. TCRdb reprocessed the 5' RACE reads via MiXCR and lists one record per CDR3 protein. Here the sample spans 450,000 to 650,000 distinct CDR3 sequences, roughly a fifth being singletons. Study findings and constraints: In second-wave clones peaking day 37, SARS-CoV-2 specificity remained unconfirmed.

As regards this clonotype: Its antigen is not identified.

From germline, CDR1 is SGHRS and CDR2 YFSETQ. The V and J ends lost 1 base and 5 bases, in that order; junction bases with no gene match: 9. The CDR3 is 16 amino acids. The specimen sequenced was PBMCs or a T cell subset sorted from them (not recorded which). The V and J genes are TRBV5-1 and TRBJ2-4; TRBD2 agrees at 7 bases. The TCR was taken from an adult woman who had mild COVID-19 (a few samples of this study predate the infection). Cell type and time point are not known. CDR3 DNA sequence: TGCGCCAGCAGCTTGTCTCACAGCGGGACGGAAAACATTCAGTACTTC. Protein sequence: CASSLSHSGTENIQYF. Using reference TRBV5-1 and TRBJ2-4 for the parts outside the CDR3, the full variable domain is KAGVTQTPRYLIKTRGQQVTLSCSPISGHRSVSWYQQTPGQGLQFLFEYFSETQRNKGNFPGRFSGRQFSNSRSEMNVSTLELGDSALYLCASSLSHSGTENIQYFGAGTRLSVL.